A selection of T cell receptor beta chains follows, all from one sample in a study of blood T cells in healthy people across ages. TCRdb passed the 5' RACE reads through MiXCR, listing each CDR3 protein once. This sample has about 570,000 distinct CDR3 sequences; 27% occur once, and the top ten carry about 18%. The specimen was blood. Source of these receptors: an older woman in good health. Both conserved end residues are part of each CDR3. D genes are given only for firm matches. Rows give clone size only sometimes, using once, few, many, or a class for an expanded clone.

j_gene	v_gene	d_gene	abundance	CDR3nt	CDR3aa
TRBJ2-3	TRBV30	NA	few	TGTGCCTGGAGCTCACGGGGCGTCGGAACGCAGTATTTT	CAWSSRGVGTQYF
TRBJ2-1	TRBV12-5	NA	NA	TGTGCTAGTGGTTTAGGCGGGCCTTACAATGAGCAGTTCTTC	CASGLGGPYNEQFF
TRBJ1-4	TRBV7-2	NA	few	TGTGCCAGCAGCTTAGGAGGCGGGGGAGGGCGAGGTGAAAAACTGTTCTTT	CASSLGGGGGRGEKLFF
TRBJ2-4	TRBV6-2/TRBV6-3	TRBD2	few	TGTGCCAGCCGTGGACTAGATGGGAACATTCAGTACTTC	CASRGLDGNIQYF
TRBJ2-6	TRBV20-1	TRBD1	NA	TGCAGTGCGGCTACGGACAGGGGAGTATCTGGGGCCAACGTCCTGACTTTC	CSAATDRGVSGANVLTF
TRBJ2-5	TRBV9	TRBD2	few	TGTGCCAGCAGTAGCGGGGAAGATCAAGAGACCCAGTACTTC	CASSSGEDQETQYF
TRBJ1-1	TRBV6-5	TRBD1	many	TGTGCCAGCAGTCAGGGACAGGGGGGAACTGAAGCTTTCTTT	CASSQGQGGTEAFF
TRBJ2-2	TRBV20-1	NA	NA	TGCAGTGCTCCACCGGGTTCGAACACCGGGGAGCTGTTTTTT	CSAPPGSNTGELFF
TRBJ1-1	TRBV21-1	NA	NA	TGTGCCAGCAGCTCAGGACGGACCGCTGTCTGGGGCACTGAAGCTTTCTTT	CASSSGRTAVWGTEAFF
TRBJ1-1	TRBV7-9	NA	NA	TGTGCCAGCAGCTTGAGGACGTATGAAGCTTTCTTT	CASSLRTYEAFF
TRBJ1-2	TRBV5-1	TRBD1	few	TGCGCCAGCAGTCAACAGGGGAACTTGTTTGGCTACACCTTC	CASSQQGNLFGYTF
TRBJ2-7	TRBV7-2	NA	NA	TGTGCCAGCAGCCGGGACTCTAATTACGAGCAGTACTTC	CASSRDSNYEQYF
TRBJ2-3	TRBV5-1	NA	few	TGCGCCAGCGCCCCGGACTGCCCTGGAGGTACGCAGTATTTT	CASAPDCPGGTQYF
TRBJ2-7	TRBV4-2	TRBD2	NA	TGTGCCAGCAGCCAAGCCAGCGGGGGTGACGAGCAGTACTTC	CASSQASGGDEQYF
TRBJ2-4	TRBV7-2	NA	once	TGTGCCAGCAGCTGGGACATCGCGAACATTCAGTACTTC	CASSWDIANIQYF
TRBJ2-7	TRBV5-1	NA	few	TGCGCCAGCAGCCCGGATTGGACTATCTACGAGCAGTACTTC	CASSPDWTIYEQYF
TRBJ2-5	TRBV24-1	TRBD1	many	TGTGCCACCAGTGGAGGGGGCAAGGAGACCCAGTACTTC	CATSGGGKETQYF